What follows is one T cell receptor (beta chain) and its context. As yet, its antigen is unknown. These data come from a study of cytomegalovirus exposure and HLA in healthy donors. General study points: In a later analysis, at a false discovery rate of 0.05, fewer than 20,000 TCR beta sequences were associated with HLA alleles. No immune exposure information besides CMV serostatus was available. Prior analysis indicated that the majority of TCR beta V segments exhibited productivity approximately 87% or approximately 30% of the time.

Germline V gene sequence: CDR1 SGHNT, CDR2 YENEEA. The CDR3 runs to 13 residues. V lost 3 bases to trimming and J lost 0 bases, with 5 bases between them. PCR employed 60 Vbeta and 13 Jbeta primers. The protocol was immunoSEQ multiplex PCR, while the TCRdb copy is restricted to in-frame clones and leaves out a portion. The sample consists of roughly 150,000 clones, approximately 84% of them appearing once. Participants comprised healthy donors of bone marrow. The sequenced material came from PBMCs. This chain joins TRBV11-3 and TRBJ1-1; D is uncertain. The source is a man younger than 40 in good health and CMV-seropositive. CDR3: CASSLRMNTEAFF. The CDR3 coding sequence is TGTGCCAGCAGCTTGAGGATGAACACTGAAGCTTTCTTT.